This TCR beta chain was captured in a study of T-cell memory formation after mild COVID-19. TCRdb called the 5' RACE reads again in MiXCR, with one record for every CDR3 protein. The sample consists of around 450,000 distinct CDR3 sequences, about 24% of them appearing once. Germline trimming cut 5 bases from V and 9 bases from J; bases unmatched to any gene: 9. CDR1 is MNHEY and CDR2 is SVGAGI in the germline V gene. The CDR3 has 15 amino acids. The TCR comes from an adult woman who had mild COVID-19 (a few samples of this study predate the infection). Cell type and time point are not known. The chain combines TRBV6-5 with TRBJ1-6; the match to TRBD1 covers 8 bases. Specimen: PBMCs or a T cell subset sorted from them (not recorded which). CDR3 sequence (DNA): TGTGCCAGCAGTCCGGACAGGGTGGTCGGTTCACCCCTCCACTTT. Translated: CASSPDRVVGSPLHF.